This T cell receptor beta chain was sequenced during a study of blood T cell repertoires in COVID-19. Study at large: COVID-19 samples from acute and convalescent phases originated in the United States, Italy and Spain.

Trimming removed 7 bases at V and 0 bases at J, with 11 bases between. The CDR3 spans 14 residues. In germline, CDR1 is SGHTA, CDR2 FQGTGA. Sequencing was performed with immunoSEQ multiplex PCR; in TCRdb, only in-frame clones are kept and a portion is missing. Here the sample spans under 250,000 clones, roughly 88% being singletons. Followed longitudinally, the Seattle patients had been enrolled during active infection. The sample consisted of peripheral blood. This chain joins TRBV7-3 and TRBJ2-3; weak D call: TRBD2 (6 bases). This clonotype was obtained from an elderly woman with COVID-19, enrolled during active disease. CDR3 DNA: TGTGCCAGCAAACGGGGGACTAGCACAGATACGCAGTATTTT. Translated: CASKRGTSTDTQYF.